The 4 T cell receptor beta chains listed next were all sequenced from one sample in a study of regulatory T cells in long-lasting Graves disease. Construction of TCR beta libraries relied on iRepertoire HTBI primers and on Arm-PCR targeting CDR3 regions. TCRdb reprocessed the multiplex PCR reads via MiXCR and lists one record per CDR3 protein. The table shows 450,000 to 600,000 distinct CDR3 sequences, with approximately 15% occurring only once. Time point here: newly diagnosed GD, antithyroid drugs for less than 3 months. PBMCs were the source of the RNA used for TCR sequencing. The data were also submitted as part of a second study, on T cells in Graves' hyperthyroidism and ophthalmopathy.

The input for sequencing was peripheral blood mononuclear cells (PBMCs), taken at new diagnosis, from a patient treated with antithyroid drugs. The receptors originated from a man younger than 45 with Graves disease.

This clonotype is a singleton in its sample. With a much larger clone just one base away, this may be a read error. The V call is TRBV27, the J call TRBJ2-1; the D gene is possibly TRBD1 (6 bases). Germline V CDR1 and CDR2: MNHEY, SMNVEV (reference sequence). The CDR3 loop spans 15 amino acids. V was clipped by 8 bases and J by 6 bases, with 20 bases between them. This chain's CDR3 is CASGDRWAVPNEQFF. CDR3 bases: TGTGCCAGCGGCGACAGGTGGGCCGTCCCCAATGAGCAGTTCTTC.

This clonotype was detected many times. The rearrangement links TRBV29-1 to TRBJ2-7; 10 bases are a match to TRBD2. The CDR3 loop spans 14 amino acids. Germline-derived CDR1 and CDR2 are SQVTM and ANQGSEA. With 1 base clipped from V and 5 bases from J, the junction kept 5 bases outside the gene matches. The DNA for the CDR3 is TGCAGCGTTGAAGGTAGCGGGAGGTTCGACGAGCAGTACTTC. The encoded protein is CSVEGSGRFDEQYF.

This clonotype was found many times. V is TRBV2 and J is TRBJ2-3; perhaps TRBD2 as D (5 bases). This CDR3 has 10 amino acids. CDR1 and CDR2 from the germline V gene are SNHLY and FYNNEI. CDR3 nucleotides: TGTGTATCGAGGAGGGATACGCAGTATTTT. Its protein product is CVSRRDTQYF.

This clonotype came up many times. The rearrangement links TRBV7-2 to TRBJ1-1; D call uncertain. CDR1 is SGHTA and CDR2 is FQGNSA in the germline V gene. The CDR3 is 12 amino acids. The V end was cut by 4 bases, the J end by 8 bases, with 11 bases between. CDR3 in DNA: TGTGCCAGCAGCTCCCCCGGCGGCGAAGCTTTCTTT. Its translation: CASSSPGGEAFF.